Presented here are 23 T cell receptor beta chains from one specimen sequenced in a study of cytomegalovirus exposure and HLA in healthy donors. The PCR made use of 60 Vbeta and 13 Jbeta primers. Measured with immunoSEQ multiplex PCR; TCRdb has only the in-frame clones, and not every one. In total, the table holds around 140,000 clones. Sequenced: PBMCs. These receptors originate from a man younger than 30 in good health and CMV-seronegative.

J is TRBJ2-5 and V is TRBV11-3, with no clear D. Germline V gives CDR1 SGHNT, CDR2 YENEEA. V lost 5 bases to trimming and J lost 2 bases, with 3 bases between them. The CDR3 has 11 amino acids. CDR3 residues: CASSLQETQYF. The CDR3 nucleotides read TGTGCCAGCAGCCTGCAAGAGACCCAGTACTTC.

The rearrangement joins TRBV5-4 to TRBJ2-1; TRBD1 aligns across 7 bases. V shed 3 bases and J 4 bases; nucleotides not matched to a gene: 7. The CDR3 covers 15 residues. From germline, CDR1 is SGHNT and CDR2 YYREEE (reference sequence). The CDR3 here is CASSYTGAGYNEQFF. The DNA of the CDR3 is TGTGCCAGCAGCTACACAGGGGCCGGGTACAATGAGCAGTTCTTC.

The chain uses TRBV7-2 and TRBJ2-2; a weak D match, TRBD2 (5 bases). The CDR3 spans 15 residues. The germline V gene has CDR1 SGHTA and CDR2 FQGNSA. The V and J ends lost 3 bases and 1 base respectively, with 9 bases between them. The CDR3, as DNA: TGTGCCAGCAGCTTCGTAGGAGGGAACACCGGGGAGCTGTTTTTT. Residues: CASSFVGGNTGELFF.

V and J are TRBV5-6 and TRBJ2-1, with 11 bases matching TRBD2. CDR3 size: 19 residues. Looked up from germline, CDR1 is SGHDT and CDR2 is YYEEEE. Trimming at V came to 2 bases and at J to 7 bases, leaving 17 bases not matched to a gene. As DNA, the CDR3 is TGTGCCAGCAGCTTCCCGCGAGACATTACTAGCGGGAGTGGGAATGAGCAGTTCTTC. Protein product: CASSFPRDITSGSGNEQFF.

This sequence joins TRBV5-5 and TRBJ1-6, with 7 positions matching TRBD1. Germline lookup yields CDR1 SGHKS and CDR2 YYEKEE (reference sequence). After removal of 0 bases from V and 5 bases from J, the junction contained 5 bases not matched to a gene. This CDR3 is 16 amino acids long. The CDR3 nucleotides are TGTGCCAGCAGCTTGGGGGACAGCAAAAATAATTCACCCCTCCACTTT. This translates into CASSLGDSKNNSPLHF. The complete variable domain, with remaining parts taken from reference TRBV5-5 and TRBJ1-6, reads DAGVTQSPTHLIKTRGQQVTLRCSPISGHKSVSWYQQVLGQGPQFIFQYYEKEERGRGNFPDRFSARQFPNYSSELNVNALLLGDSALYLCASSLGDSKNNSPLHFGNGTRLTVT.

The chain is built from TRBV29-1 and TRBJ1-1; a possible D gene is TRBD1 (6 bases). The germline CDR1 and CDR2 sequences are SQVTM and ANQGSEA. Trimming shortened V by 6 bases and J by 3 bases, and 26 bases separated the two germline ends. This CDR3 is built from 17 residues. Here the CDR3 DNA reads TGCAGCGTCTCTATAACCCGCCGAGGACAGACTTACACTGAAGCTTTCTTT. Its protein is CSVSITRRGQTYTEAFF.

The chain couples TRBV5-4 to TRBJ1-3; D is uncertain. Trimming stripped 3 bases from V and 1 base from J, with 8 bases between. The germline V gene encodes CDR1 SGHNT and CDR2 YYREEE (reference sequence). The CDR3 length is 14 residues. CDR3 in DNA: TGTGCCAGCAGCTCGACGGGTTCTGGAAACACCATATATTTT. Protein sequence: CASSSTGSGNTIYF.

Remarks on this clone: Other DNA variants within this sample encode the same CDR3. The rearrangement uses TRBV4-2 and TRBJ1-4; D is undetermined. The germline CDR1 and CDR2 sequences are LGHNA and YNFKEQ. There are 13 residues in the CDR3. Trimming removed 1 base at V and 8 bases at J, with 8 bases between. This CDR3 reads CASSQGEVEKLFF. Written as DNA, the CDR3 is TGTGCCAGCAGCCAAGGGGAGGTAGAAAAACTGTTTTTT.

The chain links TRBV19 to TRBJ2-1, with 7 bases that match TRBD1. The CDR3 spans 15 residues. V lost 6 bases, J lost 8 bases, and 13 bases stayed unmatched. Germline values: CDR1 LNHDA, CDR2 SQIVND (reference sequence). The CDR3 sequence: CASSRRQGALDEQFF. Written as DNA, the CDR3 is TGTGCCAGTAGCAGACGACAGGGAGCATTGGATGAGCAGTTCTTC.

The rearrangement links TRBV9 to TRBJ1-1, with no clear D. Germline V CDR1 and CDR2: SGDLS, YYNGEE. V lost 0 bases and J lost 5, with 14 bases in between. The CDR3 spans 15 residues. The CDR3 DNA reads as TGTGCCAGCAGCGTAGATCTGTCTGTCGGGACTGAAGCTTTCTTT. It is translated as CASSVDLSVGTEAFF.

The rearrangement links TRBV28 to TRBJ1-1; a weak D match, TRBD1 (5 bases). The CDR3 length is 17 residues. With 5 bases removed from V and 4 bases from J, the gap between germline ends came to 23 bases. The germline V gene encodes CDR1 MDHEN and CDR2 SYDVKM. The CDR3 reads CASSPPRQGLFSTEAFF. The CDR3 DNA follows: TGTGCCAGCAGTCCTCCCCGCCAGGGTCTATTTAGCACTGAAGCTTTCTTT.

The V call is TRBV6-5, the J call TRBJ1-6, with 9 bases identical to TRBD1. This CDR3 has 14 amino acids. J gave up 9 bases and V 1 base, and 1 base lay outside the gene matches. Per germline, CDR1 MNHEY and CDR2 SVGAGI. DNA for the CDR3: TGTGCCAGCAGTTACTGGACAGGGGCTTCACCCCTCCACTTT. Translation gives CASSYWTGASPLHF.

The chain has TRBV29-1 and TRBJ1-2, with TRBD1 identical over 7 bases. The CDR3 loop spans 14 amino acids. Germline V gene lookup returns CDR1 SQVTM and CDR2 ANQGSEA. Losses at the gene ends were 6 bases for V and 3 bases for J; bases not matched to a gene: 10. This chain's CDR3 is CSVQTGSVDYGYTF. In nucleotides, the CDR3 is TGCAGCGTCCAGACAGGGTCAGTGGACTATGGCTACACCTTC.

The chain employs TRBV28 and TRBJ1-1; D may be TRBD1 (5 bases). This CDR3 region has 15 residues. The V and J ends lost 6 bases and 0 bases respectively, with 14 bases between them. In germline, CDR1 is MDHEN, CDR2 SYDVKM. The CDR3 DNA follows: TGTGCCAGCAGACAAGTGACAGAAATGAACACTGAAGCTTTCTTT. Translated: CASRQVTEMNTEAFF.

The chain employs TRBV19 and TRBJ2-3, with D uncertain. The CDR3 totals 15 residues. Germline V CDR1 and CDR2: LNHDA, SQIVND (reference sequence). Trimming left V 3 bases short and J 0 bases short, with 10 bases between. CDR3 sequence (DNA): TGTGCCAGTAGTATTGAAGCGACTAGCACAGATACGCAGTATTTT. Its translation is CASSIEATSTDTQYF.

The CDR3 DNA reads TGTGCCAGCAGGGCCCCCGCGAGGGACACCTTC. It encodes CASRAPARDTF. V is TRBV2 and J is TRBJ1-2; D gene uncertain. Trimming shortened V by 6 bases and J by 12 bases, and 14 bases separated the two germline ends. This CDR3 region has 11 residues. Germline V gene data show CDR1 as SNHLY and CDR2 as FYNNEI.

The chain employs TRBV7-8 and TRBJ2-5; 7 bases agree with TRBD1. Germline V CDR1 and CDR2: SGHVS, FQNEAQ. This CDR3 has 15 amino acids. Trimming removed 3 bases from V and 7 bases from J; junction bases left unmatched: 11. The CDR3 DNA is TGTGCCAGCAGCTTGGGGACAGCGAAACGGGGGACCCAGTACTTC. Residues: CASSLGTAKRGTQYF.

CDR3 loop: CASSLGPGGQETQYF. CDR3 nucleotide sequence: TGTGCCAGCAGTTTAGGTCCGGGGGGGCAAGAGACCCAGTACTTC. V and J are TRBV27 and TRBJ2-5, with 8 nucleotides matching TRBD2. V gave up 2 bases and J gave up 2 bases; unmatched junction bases: 4. CDR1 is MNHEY and CDR2 is SMNVEV in the germline V gene (reference sequence). The CDR3 is made up of 15 amino acids.

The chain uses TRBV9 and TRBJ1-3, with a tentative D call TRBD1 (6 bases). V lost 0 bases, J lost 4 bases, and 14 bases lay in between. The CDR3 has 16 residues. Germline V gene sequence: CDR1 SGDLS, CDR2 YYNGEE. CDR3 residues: CASSVASGESGNTIYF. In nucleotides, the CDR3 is TGTGCCAGCAGCGTAGCTTCAGGGGAATCCGGAAACACCATATATTTT.

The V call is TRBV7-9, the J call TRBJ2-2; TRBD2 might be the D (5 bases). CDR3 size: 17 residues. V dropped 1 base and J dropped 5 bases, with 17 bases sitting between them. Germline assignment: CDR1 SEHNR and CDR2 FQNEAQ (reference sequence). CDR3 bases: TGTGCCAGCAGCTTAGACGAGGGAAAGGCTTGGACCGGGGAGCTGTTTTTT. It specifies CASSLDEGKAWTGELFF.

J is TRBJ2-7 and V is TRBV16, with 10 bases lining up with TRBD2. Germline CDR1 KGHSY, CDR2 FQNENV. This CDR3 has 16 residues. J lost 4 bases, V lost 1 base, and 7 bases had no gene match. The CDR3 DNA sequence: TGTGCCAGCAGCCAATTTCCCGGGACTAGCGCGTACGAGCAGTACTTC. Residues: CASSQFPGTSAYEQYF.

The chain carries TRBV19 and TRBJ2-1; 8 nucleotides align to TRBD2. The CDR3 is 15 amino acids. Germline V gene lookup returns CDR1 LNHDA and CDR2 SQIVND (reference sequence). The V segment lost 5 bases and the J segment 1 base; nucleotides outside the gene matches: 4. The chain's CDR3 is CASSRLAWSYNEQFF. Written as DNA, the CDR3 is TGTGCCAGTAGTCGACTAGCGTGGTCCTACAATGAGCAGTTCTTC.

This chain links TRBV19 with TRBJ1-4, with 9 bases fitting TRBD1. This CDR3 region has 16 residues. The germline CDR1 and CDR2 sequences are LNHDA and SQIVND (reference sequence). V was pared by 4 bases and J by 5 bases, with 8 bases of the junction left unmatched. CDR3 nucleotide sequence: TGTGCCAGTAGTAACTGGGGACAGGGAGTGAATGAAAAACTGTTTTTT. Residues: CASSNWGQGVNEKLFF. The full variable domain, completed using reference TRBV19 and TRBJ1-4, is DGGITQSPKYLFRKEGQNVTLSCEQNLNHDAMYWYRQDPGQGLRLIYYSQIVNDFQKGDIAEGYSVSREKKESFPLTVTSAQKNPTAFYLCASSNWGQGVNEKLFFGSGTQLSVL.